This T cell receptor (beta chain) was found in a study of blood T cell repertoires in COVID-19. Study details: Whether acute or convalescent, the COVID-19 samples came from the United States, Italy and Spain. In each case, the material was cDNA or gDNA derived from T cells, B-cell-depleted T cells, or PBMCs.

Authors' data handling: From reference gene primer amplification, estimates of nucleated cell counts were derived. TCRdb's table, derived via immunoSEQ multiplex PCR, lists solely in-frame clones and lacks some. That table is the source of V, J and clone size, and D and trimming were worked out from the DNA. The sample yields roughly 190,000 clones, approximately 86% seen once. The receptor comes from a man younger than 45 with acute or convalescent COVID-19. Sample: peripheral blood.

The CDR3 DNA reads TGTGCCAGTAGTAGGGACAGACTCAATCAGCCCCAGCATTTT. Residues: CASSRDRLNQPQHF. The rearrangement links TRBV19 to TRBJ1-5; 7 bases agree with TRBD1. Trimming removed 4 bases from V and 3 bases from J; junction bases left unmatched: 3. From germline, CDR1 is LNHDA and CDR2 SQIVND (reference sequence). There are 14 residues in the CDR3.